This T cell receptor beta chain was obtained from a study of sequential checkpoint blockade in melanoma. The treatment is: randomized to nivolumab then ipilimumab (arm A) or the reverse (arm B). The table came from immunoSEQ multiplex PCR; TCRdb's copy has only in-frame clones and leaves some out. The sample lists 30,000 to 40,000 clones, 75% to 90% occurring once. V was shortened by 3 bases and J by 6 bases, with 6 bases between the two germline ends. Germline V gene data show CDR1 as SGHTA and CDR2 as FQGTGA. The CDR3 contains 12 residues. This chain links TRBV7-3 with TRBJ2-1; a possible D gene is TRBD1 (6 bases). The clonotype originates from a human donor with melanoma. The starting material was CD8+ T cells sorted from blood (inferred from file names), obtained from a patient given nivolumab and ipilimumab in sequence. CDR3 nucleotide sequence: TGTGCCAGCAGCTTGGGGGCCAATGAGCAGTTCTTC. Protein product: CASSLGANEQFF. The full variable domain, completed using reference TRBV7-3 and TRBJ2-1, is GAGVSQTPSNKVTEKGKYVELRCDPISGHTALYWYRQSLGQGPEFLIYFQGTGAADDSGLPNDRFFAVRPEGSVSTLKIQRTERGDSAVYLCASSLGANEQFFGPGTRLTVL.